Here is one T cell receptor (beta chain) with its context. Its recognized antigen is unknown. No quality values exist for individual bases; no much larger clone is one base distant. Reading the germline V gene gives CDR1 KGHDR and CDR2 SFDVKD. Trimming costs V 5 bases and J 11 bases, and their ends lie 19 bases apart. The CDR3 spans 14 residues, from the cysteine through the phenylalanine. Just CDR3 DNA is preserved here, 42 bases in frame from base 1. This sample is drawn from a study of T-cell reconstitution after alpha-beta-depleted transplantation in children listed by TCRdb under 2016. Looking at the study overall: Using TCR repertoire profiling, the study quantitatively followed how T-cell immune reconstitution unfolded in children after TCRalphabeta/CD19-depleted allogeneic hematopoietic cell transplantation.

The library was produced with PCR. The reads were generated on an Illumina HiSeq 2500. To normalize quantification of the TCRbeta repertoire, the TCR libraries were built with molecular barcoding that relied on unique molecular identifiers. TCRdb handled the public reads itself, with Q25 trimming in fastp and clone calling in MiXCR, and kept productive beta chains. Entries that share a CDR3 protein sequence are merged under the most common genes and DNA. This sample comprises roughly 500,000 distinct CDR3 sequences, around 19% of them detected only once. The ten largest account for roughly 3.3% of the sample.

Source: PBMCs from the stem cell graft donor, taken from the stem cell graft. The TCR originated in a human donor who donated a stem cell graft to a child with acute lymphoblastic leukemia. Here the chain combines TRBV24-1 and TRBJ2-3; TRBD2 is possibly the D segment (6 matching bases). Here is the DNA: TGTGCCACCAGTGTCCCGGGACCGGAGGGTGAGCAGTATTTT. This encodes CATSVPGPEGEQYF.